This passage covers 5 T cell receptor beta chains from one sample sequenced in a study of cytomegalovirus exposure and HLA in healthy donors listed by TCRdb under 2017. Libraries were constructed by the immunoSEQ multiplex PCR assay. For the multiplex PCR, a mixture combining 60 forward primers for TCR Vbeta segments and 13 reverse primers for TCR Jbeta segments was used. As stored in TCRdb, this immuneACCESS dataset retains in-frame rearrangements with V and J assigned. A fraction of the clones does not appear; measured against another copy, unresolved V genes explain less than half of the discrepancy, and the remainder lacks a known reason. The table for this sample lists 150,000 to 200,000 clones; roughly 85% of them were counted only once. Approximately 0.7% of the sample lies in the top ten. Sequenced material: PBMCs. The receptors derive from a woman aged 40-49 years in good health and CMV-seronegative.

CDR3 protein: CASSLSVGEQFF. The DNA of the CDR3 is TGTGCCAGCAGTCTAAGCGTCGGTGAGCAGTTCTTC. The V and J genes are TRBV6-5 and TRBJ2-1; D remains ambiguous. The CDR3 has 12 amino acids. Germline CDR1 reads MNHEY; CDR2 reads SVGAGI. Trimming shortened V by 5 bases and J by 9 bases, and 11 bases separated the two germline ends.

This chain joins TRBV7-8 and TRBJ1-4, with a possible D match to TRBD1 (6 bases). The CDR3 loop spans 18 amino acids. V lost 4 bases and J lost 1, with 19 bases in between. Germline values: CDR1 SGHVS, CDR2 FQNEAQ. CDR3 coding DNA: TGTGCCAGCAGCTGGATTACAGGGTCCGTGCGAACTAATGAAAAACTGTTTTTT. This codes for CASSWITGSVRTNEKLFF.

For the CDR3, the DNA is TGTGCCAGTAGTCTCCGACAGGGGGCCTCCGAGCAGTACTTC. The encoded protein is CASSLRQGASEQYF. This chain connects TRBV19 to TRBJ2-7, with 10 bases that match TRBD1. CDR3 length: 14 amino acids. J lost 6 bases, V lost 5 bases, and 7 bases had no gene match. Germline CDR1 and CDR2: LNHDA and SQIVND (reference sequence).

Points on this clone: Within the sample, other DNA sequences also encode this same CDR3. This chain links TRBV15 with TRBJ2-3; 8 positions agree with TRBD1. Germline V gene data show CDR1 as LNHNV and CDR2 as YYDKDF (reference sequence). After removal of 6 bases from V and 0 bases from J, the junction contained 8 bases not matched to a gene. The CDR3 is made up of 16 amino acids. CDR3 bases: TGTGCCACCAGTAAGGGACAGGCGATTAGCACAGATACGCAGTATTTT. It is translated as CATSKGQAISTDTQYF.

The chain couples TRBV27 to TRBJ1-1; no reliable D call. V lost 3 bases and J lost 7, with 9 bases in between. CDR1 and CDR2 from the germline V gene are MNHEY and SMNVEV (reference sequence). This CDR3 has 12 residues. The CDR3 here is CASSFPAGEAFF. The CDR3 nucleotides read TGTGCCAGCAGTTTCCCCGCCGGTGAAGCTTTCTTT.